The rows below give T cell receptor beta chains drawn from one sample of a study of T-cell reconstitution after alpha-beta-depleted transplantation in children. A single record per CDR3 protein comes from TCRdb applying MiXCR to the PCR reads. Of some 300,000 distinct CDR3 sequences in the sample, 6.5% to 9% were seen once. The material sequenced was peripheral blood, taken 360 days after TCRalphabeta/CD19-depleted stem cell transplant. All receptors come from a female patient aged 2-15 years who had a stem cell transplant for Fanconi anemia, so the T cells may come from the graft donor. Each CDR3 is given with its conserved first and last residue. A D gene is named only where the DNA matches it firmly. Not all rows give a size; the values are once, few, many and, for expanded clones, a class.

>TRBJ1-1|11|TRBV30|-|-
CAWSPGTEAFF
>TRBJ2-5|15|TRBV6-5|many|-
CASSSRGAVGETQYF
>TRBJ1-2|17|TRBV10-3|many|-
CAIREIRDGGTGYGYTF
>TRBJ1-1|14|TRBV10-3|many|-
CAITDPDRNTEAFF
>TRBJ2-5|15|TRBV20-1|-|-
CSASSETIYQETQYF
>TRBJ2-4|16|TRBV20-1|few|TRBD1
CSARDGTGGLKNIQYF
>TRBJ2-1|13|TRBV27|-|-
CASREDSYNEQFF
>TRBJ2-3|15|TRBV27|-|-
CASSFWGYPTDTQYF
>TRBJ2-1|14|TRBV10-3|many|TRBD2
CAIKPGLAVTEQFF
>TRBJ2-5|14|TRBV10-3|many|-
CAISPLGRQETQYF
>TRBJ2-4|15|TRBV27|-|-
CASSPRSGSPNIQYF
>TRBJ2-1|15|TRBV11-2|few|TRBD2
CASSLVLAGNNEQFF
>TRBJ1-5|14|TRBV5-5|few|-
CASSLVGSNQPQHF
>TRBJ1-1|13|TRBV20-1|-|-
CSALHRANTEAFF
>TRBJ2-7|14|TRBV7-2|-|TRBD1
CASSPEDRVYEQYF
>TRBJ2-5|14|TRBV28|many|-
CASSYQGYQETQYF
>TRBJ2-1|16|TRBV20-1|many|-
CSARVPARGWGNEQFF
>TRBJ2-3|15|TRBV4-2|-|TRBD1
CASSQGDRGTDTQYF
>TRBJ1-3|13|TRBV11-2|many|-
CASTLTPGNTIYF
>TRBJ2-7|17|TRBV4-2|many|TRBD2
CASSQDGGLAVSYEQYF
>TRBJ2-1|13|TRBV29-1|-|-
CSVLSDTYNEQFF
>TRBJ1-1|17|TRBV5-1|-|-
CASSRGGDLWVNTEAFF
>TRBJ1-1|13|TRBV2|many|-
CASITTFAPEAFF
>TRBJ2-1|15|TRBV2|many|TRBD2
CASSVLANAYNEQFF
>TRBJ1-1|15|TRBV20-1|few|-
CSAPKTVPGNTEAFF
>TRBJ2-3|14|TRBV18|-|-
CASSPPPGPDTQYF
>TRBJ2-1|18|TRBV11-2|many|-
CASSFQGFSSSSYNEQFF
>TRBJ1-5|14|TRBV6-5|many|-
CASSPRTADQPQHF
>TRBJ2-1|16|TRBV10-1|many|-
CASSAGSHSSYNEQFF
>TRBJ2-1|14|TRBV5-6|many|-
CASSLLGDHNEQFF
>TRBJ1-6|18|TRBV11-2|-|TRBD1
CASSLKTTGQGVSRPLHF
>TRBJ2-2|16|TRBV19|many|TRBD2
CASSTFGAGEPGELFF
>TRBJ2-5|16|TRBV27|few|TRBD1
CASSFYGDSFQETQYF
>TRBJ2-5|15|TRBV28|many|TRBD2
CASSYGGGDQETQYF
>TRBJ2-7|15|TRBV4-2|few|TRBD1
CASSLTGTGNYEQYF
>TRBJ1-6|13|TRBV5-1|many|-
CASSLDLFSPLHF
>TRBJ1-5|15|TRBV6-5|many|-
CASSPGRIGNQPQHF
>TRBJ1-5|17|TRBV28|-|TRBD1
CASSSPLNRGSNQPQHF
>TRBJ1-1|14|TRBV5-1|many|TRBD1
CASTTGQGNTEAFF
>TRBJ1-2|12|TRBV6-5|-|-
CASRDSTYGYTF
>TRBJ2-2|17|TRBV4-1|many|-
CASSQDQVGPNTGELFF
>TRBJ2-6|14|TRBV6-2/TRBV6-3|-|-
CASSYSSGANVLTF
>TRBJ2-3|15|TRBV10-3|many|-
CAISAARGTTDTQYF
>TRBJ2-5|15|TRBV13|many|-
CASSFRGANQETQYF
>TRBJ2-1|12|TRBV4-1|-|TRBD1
CASSQTGDEQFF